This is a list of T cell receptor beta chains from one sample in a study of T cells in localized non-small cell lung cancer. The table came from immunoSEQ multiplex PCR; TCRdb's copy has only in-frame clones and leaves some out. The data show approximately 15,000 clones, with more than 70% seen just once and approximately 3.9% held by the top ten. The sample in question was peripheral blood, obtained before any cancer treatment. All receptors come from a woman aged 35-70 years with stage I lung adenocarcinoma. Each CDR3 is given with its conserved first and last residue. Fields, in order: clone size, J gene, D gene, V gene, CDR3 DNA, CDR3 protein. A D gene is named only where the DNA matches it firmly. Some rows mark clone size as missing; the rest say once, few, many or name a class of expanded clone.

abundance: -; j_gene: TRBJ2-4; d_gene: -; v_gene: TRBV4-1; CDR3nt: TGCGCCAGCAGCCAAGAGTCAGGTTTGAGGACCGAGACTAGGAAGAACATTCAGTACTTC; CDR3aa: CASSQESGLRTETRKNIQYF
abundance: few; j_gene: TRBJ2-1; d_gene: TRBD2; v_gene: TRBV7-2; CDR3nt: TGTGCCAGCAGCGCCCGGGGGGGCAGCGGTATCAATGAGCAGTTCTTC; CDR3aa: CASSARGGSGINEQFF
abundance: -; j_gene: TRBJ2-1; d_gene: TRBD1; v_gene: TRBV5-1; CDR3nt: TGCGCCAGCAGCCCAGGACAGGTATCCTACAATGAGCAGTTCTTC; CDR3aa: CASSPGQVSYNEQFF
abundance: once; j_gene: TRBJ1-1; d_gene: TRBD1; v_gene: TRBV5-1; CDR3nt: TGCGCCAGCAGCCTGAAGACAGGGGGCTCGGTTGAAGCTTTCTTT; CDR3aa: CASSLKTGGSVEAFF
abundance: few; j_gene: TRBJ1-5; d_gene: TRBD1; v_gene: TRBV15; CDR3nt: TGTGCCACCAGCATTAATGTCAGGACAGGGGGCCCTCAGCCCCAGCATTTT; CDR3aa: CATSINVRTGGPQPQHF
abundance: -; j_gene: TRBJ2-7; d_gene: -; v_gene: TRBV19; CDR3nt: TGTGCCAGTAGTACGGCAGGAGACTACGAGCAGTACTTC; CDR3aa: CASSTAGDYEQYF
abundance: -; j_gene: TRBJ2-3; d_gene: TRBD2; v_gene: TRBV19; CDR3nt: TGTGCCAGTAGTACCGCTAGCGGGGGCCGCACAGATACGCAGTATTTT; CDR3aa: CASSTASGGRTDTQYF
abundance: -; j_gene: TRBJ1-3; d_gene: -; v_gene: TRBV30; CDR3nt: TGTGCCTGGAGTGTAACGAGTCTCTCTGGAAACACCATATATTTT; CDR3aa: CAWSVTSLSGNTIYF
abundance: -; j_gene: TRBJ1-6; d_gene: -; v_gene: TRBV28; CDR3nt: TGTGCCAGCAGTCGCCTGGTAGGAGGTAACTCACCCCTCCACTTT; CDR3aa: CASSRLVGGNSPLHF
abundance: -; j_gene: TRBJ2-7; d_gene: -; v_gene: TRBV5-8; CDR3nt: TGTGCCAGCAGCTTGCAGGGTATTGGTGACAAGTACGAGCAGTACTTC; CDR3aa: CASSLQGIGDKYEQYF
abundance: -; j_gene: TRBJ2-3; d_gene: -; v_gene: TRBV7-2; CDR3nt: TGTGCCAGCAGCTTAGTATCAGGGAGAAGCACAGATACGCAGTATTTT; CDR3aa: CASSLVSGRSTDTQYF
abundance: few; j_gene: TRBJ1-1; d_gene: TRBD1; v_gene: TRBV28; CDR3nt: TGTGCCAGCAGATCTGGACAGGCCGTAACTGAAGCTTTCTTT; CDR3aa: CASRSGQAVTEAFF
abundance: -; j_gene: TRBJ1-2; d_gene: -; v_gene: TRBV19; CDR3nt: TGTGCCAGTAGTATACAGGGCTTTGGCTACACCTTC; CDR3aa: CASSIQGFGYTF
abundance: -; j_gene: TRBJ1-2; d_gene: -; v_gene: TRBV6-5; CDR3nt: TGTGCCAGCAGTTACTCTTCCGACATCCTCTCGGGGGGCTACACCTTC; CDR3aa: CASSYSSDILSGGYTF
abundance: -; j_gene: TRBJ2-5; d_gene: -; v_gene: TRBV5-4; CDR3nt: TGTGCCAGCAGCCGAGGATCGCTGGGAGGAGAGACCCAGTACTTC; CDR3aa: CASSRGSLGGETQYF
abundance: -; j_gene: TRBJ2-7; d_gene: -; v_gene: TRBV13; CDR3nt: TGTGCCAGCAGCTTGGACCCGAGGGCCTACGAGCAGTACTTC; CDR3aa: CASSLDPRAYEQYF
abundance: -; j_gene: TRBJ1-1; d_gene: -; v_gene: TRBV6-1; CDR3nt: TGTGCCAGCAGTGCCCTTTTGGAGATCACTGAAGCTTTCTTT; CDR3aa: CASSALLEITEAFF
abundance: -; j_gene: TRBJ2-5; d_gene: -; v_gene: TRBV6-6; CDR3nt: TGTGCCAGCAGTTACGGGGAGTCTCGGTACTTC; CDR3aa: CASSYGESRYF
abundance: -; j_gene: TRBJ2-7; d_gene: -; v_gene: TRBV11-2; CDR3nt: TGTGCCAGCAGCTTAGATCTAGGGCCGGGATCCTACGAGCAGTACTTC; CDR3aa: CASSLDLGPGSYEQYF
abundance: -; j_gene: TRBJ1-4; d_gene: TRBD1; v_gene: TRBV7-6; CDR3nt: TGTGCCAGCAGCTTGTCAGGGGGGGGAAAGGCTAATGAAAAACTGTTTTTT; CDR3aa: CASSLSGGGKANEKLFF
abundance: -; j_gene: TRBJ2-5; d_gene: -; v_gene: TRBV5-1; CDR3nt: TGCGCCAGCAGCTTGGTGGGGGCCGGGTTAGCAGAGACCCAGTACTTC; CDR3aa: CASSLVGAGLAETQYF
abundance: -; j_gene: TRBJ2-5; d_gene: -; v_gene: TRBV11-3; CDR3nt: TGTGCCAGCAGCTTAACGGGCAGGGGCAGGGAGACCCAGTACTTC; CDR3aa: CASSLTGRGRETQYF
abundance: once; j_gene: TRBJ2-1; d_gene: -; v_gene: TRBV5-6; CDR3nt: TGTGCCAGCAGCCTATATGGACAGTGGTCTTACAATGAGCAGTTCTTC; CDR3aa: CASSLYGQWSYNEQFF
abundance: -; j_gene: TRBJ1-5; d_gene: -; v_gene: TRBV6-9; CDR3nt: TGTGCCAGCAGTTACCAGGACAGTGCAAATCAGCCCCAGCATTTT; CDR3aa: CASSYQDSANQPQHF
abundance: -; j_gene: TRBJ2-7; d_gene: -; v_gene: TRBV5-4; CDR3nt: TGTGCCAGCAGCTTTCGGGGAGTGAGCGAGCAGTACTTC; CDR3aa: CASSFRGVSEQYF
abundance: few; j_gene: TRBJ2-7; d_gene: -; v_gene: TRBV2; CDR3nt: TGTGCCAGCAGTGAATTCACTGCAGGCACCTACGAGCAGTACTTC; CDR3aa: CASSEFTAGTYEQYF
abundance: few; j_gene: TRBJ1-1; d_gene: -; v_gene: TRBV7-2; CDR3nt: TGTGCCAGCAGCTTAGAGCCGTTGAACACTGAAGCTTTCTTT; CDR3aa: CASSLEPLNTEAFF
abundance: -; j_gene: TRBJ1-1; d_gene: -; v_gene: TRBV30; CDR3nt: TGTGCCTTGGCGAGGGGGACGACAACTCGCAACACTGAAGCTTTCTTT; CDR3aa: CALARGTTTRNTEAFF
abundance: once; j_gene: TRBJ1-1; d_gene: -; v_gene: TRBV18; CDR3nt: TGTGCCAGCTCATTCGGGGGTCAGCCTGAAGCTTTCTTT; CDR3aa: CASSFGGQPEAFF
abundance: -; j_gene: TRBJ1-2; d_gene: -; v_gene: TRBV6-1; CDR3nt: TGTGCCAGCAGTGTATTAGATGGCTACACCTTC; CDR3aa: CASSVLDGYTF
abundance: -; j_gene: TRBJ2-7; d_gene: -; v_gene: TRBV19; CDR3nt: TGTGCCAGTAGCTTATTTGGGGCAGTCCATACAACCTACGAGCAGTACTTC; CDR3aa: CASSLFGAVHTTYEQYF
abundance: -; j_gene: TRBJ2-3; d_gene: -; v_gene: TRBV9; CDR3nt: TGTGCCAGCAGCGTACCTGTCGCAAGTCCTACTAGCACAGATACGCAGTATTTT; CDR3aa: CASSVPVASPTSTDTQYF
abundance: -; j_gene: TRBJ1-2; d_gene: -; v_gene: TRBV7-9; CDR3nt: TGTGCCAGCAGCCCAAACCCCCCAGCGATCGGCTACACCTTC; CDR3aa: CASSPNPPAIGYTF
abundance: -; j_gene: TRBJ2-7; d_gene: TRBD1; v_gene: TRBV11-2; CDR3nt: TGTGCCAGCAGCTTAGAATTTGTTACTGACAGGGACTACGAGCAGTACTTC; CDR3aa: CASSLEFVTDRDYEQYF
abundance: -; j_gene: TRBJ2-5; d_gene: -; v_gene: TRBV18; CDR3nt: TGTGCCAGCTCACTCCACCGCCAAGAGACCCAGTACTTC; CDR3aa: CASSLHRQETQYF
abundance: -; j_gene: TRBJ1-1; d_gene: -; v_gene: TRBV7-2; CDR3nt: TGTGCCAGCAGCTTAGGAACGGGTAGAGAAGCTTTCTTT; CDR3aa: CASSLGTGREAFF
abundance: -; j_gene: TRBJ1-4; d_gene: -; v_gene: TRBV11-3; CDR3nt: TGTGCCAGCAGCCCGCCCCGACCCAGGTTAGGACGACGGGAAAAACTGTTTTTT; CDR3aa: CASSPPRPRLGRREKLFF
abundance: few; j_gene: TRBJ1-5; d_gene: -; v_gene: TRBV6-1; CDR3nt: TGTGCCAGCAAGGCAGGGAGTCAGCCCCAGCATTTT; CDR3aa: CASKAGSQPQHF
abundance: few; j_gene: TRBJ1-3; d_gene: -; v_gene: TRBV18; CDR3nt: TGTGCCAGCTCACCACCGACAGGCACTAGCTCTGGAAACACCATATATTTT; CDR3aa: CASSPPTGTSSGNTIYF
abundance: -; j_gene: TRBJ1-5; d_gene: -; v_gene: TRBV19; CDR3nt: TGTGCCAGTAGTCCGGGGGGGAGCAATCAGCCCCAGCATTTT; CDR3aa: CASSPGGSNQPQHF
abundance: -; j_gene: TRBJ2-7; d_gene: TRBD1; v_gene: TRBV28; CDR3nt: TGTGCCAGCAGTCCAGGGACAGGGGAATTGAACGAGGAGCAGTACTTC; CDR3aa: CASSPGTGELNEEQYF
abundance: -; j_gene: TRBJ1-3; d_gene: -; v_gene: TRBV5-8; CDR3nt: TGTGCCAGCAGCTTCCGGACAAGAAACTCTGGAAACACCATATATTTT; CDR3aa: CASSFRTRNSGNTIYF
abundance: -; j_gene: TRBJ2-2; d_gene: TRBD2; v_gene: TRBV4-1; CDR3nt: TGCGCCAGCAGCCAATCCCCGGGGGGGAACACCGGGGAGCTGTTTTTT; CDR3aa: CASSQSPGGNTGELFF
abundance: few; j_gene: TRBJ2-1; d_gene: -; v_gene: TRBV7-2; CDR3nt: TGTGCCAGCAGCTTACGCCGCTTGGGGTTGGAGCAGTTCTTC; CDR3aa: CASSLRRLGLEQFF
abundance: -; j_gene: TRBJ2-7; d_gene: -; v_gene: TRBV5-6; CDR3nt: TGTGCCAGCAGCTTCTATTCCTCCTACGAGCAGTACTTC; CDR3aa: CASSFYSSYEQYF